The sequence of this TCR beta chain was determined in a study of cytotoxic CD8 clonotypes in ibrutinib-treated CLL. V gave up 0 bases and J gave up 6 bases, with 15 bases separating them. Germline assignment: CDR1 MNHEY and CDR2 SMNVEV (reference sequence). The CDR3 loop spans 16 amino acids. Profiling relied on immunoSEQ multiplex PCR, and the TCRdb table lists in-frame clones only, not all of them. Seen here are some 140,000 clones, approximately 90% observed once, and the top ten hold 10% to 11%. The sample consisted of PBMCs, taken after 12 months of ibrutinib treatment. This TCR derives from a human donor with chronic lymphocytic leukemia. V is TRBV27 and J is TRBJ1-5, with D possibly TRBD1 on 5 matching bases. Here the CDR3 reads CASSLSLGGRSQPQHF. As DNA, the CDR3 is TGTGCCAGCAGTTTATCGTTGGGGGGGAGAAGTCAGCCCCAGCATTTT.